Presented here are 26 T cell receptor beta chains from one specimen sequenced in a study of CD8 T cells in Susac syndrome (dated by TCRdb to between 2018 and 2020). Library creation used the immunoSEQ multiplex PCR assay. RNA was extracted using the RNeasy kit, and 0.5 to 1 microgram was reverse transcribed with random hexamers. Through fastp at Q25 and MiXCR, TCRdb rebuilt clones from the public reads, retaining in-frame beta chains. Every entry covers one CDR3 protein and lists the most common genes and DNA from its rows. In this sample the table shows over 200,000 distinct CDR3 sequences, 95% of which occur a single time. Approximately 0.075% of the sample rests with the top ten. Sequencing used CD4+ T cells from PBMCs. The receptors here all came from a human donor with multiple sclerosis.

The V gene is TRBV29-1, the J gene TRBJ2-1; perhaps TRBD1 as D (5 bases). The CDR3 spans 12 residues. CDR1 SQVTM and CDR2 ANQGSEA come from the germline V gene. Between the trimmed V and J ends, which lost 1 base and 15 bases, there was a span of 16 bases. This CDR3 reads CSVEAQGPPVFF. DNA for the CDR3: TGCAGCGTTGAAGCGCAGGGCCCACCGGTGTTCTTC.

The rearrangement uses TRBV30 and TRBJ2-7; TRBD1 agrees at 7 bases. Trimming at V came to 3 bases and at J to 1 base, leaving 6 bases not matched to a gene. The CDR3 runs 14 residues. CDR1 is GTSNPN and CDR2 is SVGIG in the germline V gene (reference sequence). CDR3 in DNA: TGTGCCTGGAGCCCCGGGACAGTTTCCTACGAGCAGTACTTC. Amino acids: CAWSPGTVSYEQYF.

This chain connects TRBV4-1 to TRBJ2-4; a possible D gene is TRBD2 (5 bases). Deletions cut 0 bases from V and 7 bases from J, with 13 bases between. This CDR3 is built from 15 residues. In germline, CDR1 is MGHRA, CDR2 YSYEKL. The CDR3 here is CASSQDHEGWNIQYF. In DNA, the CDR3 is TGCGCCAGCAGCCAAGATCATGAGGGTTGGAACATTCAGTACTTC.

This clonotype was picked up one time. The rearrangement links TRBV14 to TRBJ2-7; D gene uncertain. This CDR3 has 11 amino acids. Germline CDR1 is SGHDN and CDR2 is FVKESK. The V end was cut by 4 bases, the J end by 6 bases, with 7 bases between. The CDR3 nucleotides are TGTGCCAGCAGCCTGTGGGGCGAGCAGTACTTC. It is translated as CASSLWGEQYF.

V is TRBV7-2 and J is TRBJ2-3; TRBD1 matches at 7 bases. Germline V CDR1 and CDR2: SGHTA, FQGNSA. Losses at the gene ends were 6 bases for V and 1 base for J; bases not matched to a gene: 4. CDR3 length: 14 residues. CDR3: CASRFTGGTDTQYF. CDR3 bases: TGTGCCAGCAGATTCACAGGGGGCACAGATACGCAGTATTTT.

The chain links TRBV5-4 to TRBJ2-7; no clear D gene. Trimming removed 0 bases at V and 3 bases at J, with 4 bases between. CDR1 and CDR2 (germline): SGHNT, YYREEE (reference sequence). The CDR3 is 12 amino acids. The CDR3 nucleotides read TGTGCCAGCAGCTTGGACTACTACGAGCAGTACTTC. This sequence encodes CASSLDYYEQYF.

The V gene is TRBV6-2 or TRBV6-3, the J gene TRBJ2-7; 12 bases align to TRBD2. The length of the CDR3 is 15 residues. Trimming removed 5 bases from V and 3 bases from J; junction bases left unmatched: 5. Germline V gene data show CDR1 as MNHEY and CDR2 as SVGEGT. The chain's CDR3 is CASSLLAGGHYEQYV. The CDR3 nucleotides read TGTGCCAGCAGTCTACTAGCGGGGGGCCACTACGAGCAGTACGTC.

This clonotype was seen once. The chain employs TRBV20-1 and TRBJ2-4; 9 nucleotides agree with TRBD2. The CDR3 extends over 14 amino acids. The germline V gene has CDR1 DFQATT and CDR2 SNEGSKA (reference sequence). The V and J ends lost 0 bases and 9 bases, in that order; junction bases with no gene match: 6. The CDR3 DNA follows: TGCAGTGCTAGAGATGTAGTAGCGGGGGTCATTCAGTACTTC. It translates to CSARDVVAGVIQYF.

The rearrangement joins TRBV7-9 to TRBJ2-2; the D is unclear. CDR1 and CDR2 from the germline V gene are SEHNR and FQNEAQ (reference sequence). The V and J ends lost 5 bases and 4 bases respectively, with 8 bases between them. The CDR3 runs 13 residues. In nucleotides, the CDR3 is TGTGCCAGCAGCACCGACGGCACCGGGGAGCTGTTTTTT. It codes for CASSTDGTGELFF.

The rearrangement joins TRBV7-9 to TRBJ1-4; the D gene is possibly TRBD1 (5 bases). From germline, CDR1 is SEHNR and CDR2 FQNEAQ (reference sequence). The ends were cut back, 5 bases at V and 8 bases at J, with 18 bases in the middle. CDR3 length: 15 residues. The CDR3 region is CASSLDRTRSEKLFF. CDR3 in DNA: TGTGCCAGCAGCCTTGACAGAACACGTTCGGAAAAACTGTTTTTT. Full variable domain (rest looked up from reference TRBV7-9 and TRBJ1-4): DTGVSQNPRHKITKRGQNVTFRCDPISEHNRLYWYRQTLGQGPEFLTYFQNEAQLEKSRLLSDRFSAERPKGSFSTLEIQRTEQGDSAMYLCASSLDRTRSEKLFFGSGTQLSVL.

This chain connects TRBV7-9 to TRBJ1-5, with D perhaps matching TRBD1 (5 bases). The CDR3 extends over 15 amino acids. The V end lost 0 bases, the J end lost 7 bases, and 13 bases lay between the germline ends. Germline assignment: CDR1 SEHNR and CDR2 FQNEAQ (reference sequence). CDR3 in amino acids: CASSLAGGVGQPQHF. CDR3 bases: TGTGCCAGCAGCTTAGCGGGGGGGGTCGGACAGCCCCAGCATTTT.

The CDR3 is CASSSRGGFGETQYF. Written as DNA, the CDR3 is TGTGCCAGCAGCTCAAGGGGAGGGTTCGGGGAGACCCAGTACTTC. The V and J genes are TRBV9 and TRBJ2-5, with TRBD2 matching 7 bases. Germline V gene data show CDR1 as SGDLS and CDR2 as YYNGEE. The V and J ends lost 4 bases and 5 bases, in that order; junction bases with no gene match: 11. This CDR3 contains 15 residues.

J is TRBJ1-4 and V is TRBV6-5, with 7 bases aligning to TRBD1. This CDR3 is 15 amino acids long. Germline V gene sequence: CDR1 MNHEY, CDR2 SVGAGI. V lost 2 bases, J lost 8 bases, and 8 bases stayed unmatched. This CDR3 reads CASSYLVGGEEKLFF. As DNA, the CDR3 is TGTGCCAGCAGTTACCTGGTAGGGGGCGAGGAAAAACTGTTTTTT.

V gene TRBV29-1 combines with J gene TRBJ2-5, with 14 bases fitting TRBD2. Trimming removed 5 bases from V and 1 base from J; junction bases left unmatched: 9. This CDR3 spans 17 amino acids. CDR1 and CDR2 (germline): SQVTM, ANQGSEA. CDR3 sequence reads: CSVLGPGTSGGQETQYF. In DNA form, the CDR3 reads TGCAGCGTTCTCGGCCCCGGGACTAGCGGGGGCCAAGAGACCCAGTACTTC.

J is TRBJ2-5 and V is TRBV12-3 or TRBV12-4, with 10 bases that match TRBD2. This CDR3 has 15 amino acids. Trimming cost V 5 bases and J 5 bases; bases outside gene matches: 8. This chain's CDR3 is CASSLPGLASETQYF. CDR3 DNA sequence: TGTGCCAGCAGTCTACCGGGACTAGCGTCTGAGACCCAGTACTTC.

CDR3 DNA sequence: TGTGCCAGCAGCTTAGTATCCGGGGGGGGCTACGAGCAGTACTTC. It encodes CASSLVSGGGYEQYF. The rearrangement joins TRBV7-8 to TRBJ2-7; the match to TRBD2 covers 8 bases. Germline V lookup: CDR1 SGHVS, CDR2 FQNEAQ. The J segment lost 3 bases and the V segment lost 1 base, leaving 5 bases of the junction unmatched. The CDR3 loop spans 15 amino acids.

J is TRBJ2-3 and V is TRBV18; 8 nucleotides match TRBD1. Per germline, CDR1 KGHSH and CDR2 LQKENI. The V gene end was trimmed by 3 bases and the J gene end by 2 bases; junction bases not matched to a gene: 4. The CDR3 extends over 15 amino acids. CDR3: CASSPNRGDTDTQYF. CDR3 DNA sequence: TGTGCCAGCTCACCTAACAGGGGGGACACAGATACGCAGTATTTT.

The DNA for the CDR3 is TGCGCCAGCAGCCCATACCGGGACAGGACAAACCCTAACTATGGCTACACCTTC. Translating gives CASSPYRDRTNPNYGYTF. The V gene is TRBV5-1, the J gene TRBJ1-2; 8 bases are shared with TRBD1. The V gene end was trimmed by 4 bases and the J gene end by 0 bases; junction bases not matched to a gene: 14. This CDR3 spans 18 amino acids. Germline values: CDR1 SGHRS, CDR2 YFSETQ.

This rearrangement joins TRBV29-1 to TRBJ2-6; TRBD1 matches 7 bases. This CDR3 is built from 14 residues. Germline values: CDR1 SQVTM, CDR2 ANQGSEA. Germline trimming cut 4 bases from V and 3 bases from J; bases unmatched to any gene: 3. The CDR3 nucleotides read TGCAGCGTTGCGACAGGGAGTGGGGCCAACGTCCTGACTTTC. This gives the protein CSVATGSGANVLTF.

J is TRBJ2-5 and V is TRBV9; 7 bases are shared with TRBD2. CDR3 length: 14 amino acids. The germline V gene has CDR1 SGDLS and CDR2 YYNGEE. V gave up 1 base and J gave up 2 bases; unmatched junction bases: 2. CDR3 residues: CASSVQAGQETQYF. CDR3 sequence (DNA): TGTGCCAGCAGCGTACAAGCGGGACAAGAGACCCAGTACTTC.

The chain recombines TRBV29-1 with TRBJ2-7; D is possibly TRBD2 (5 bases). There are 13 residues in the CDR3. The V gene lost 4 bases and the J gene lost 4 bases, with 14 bases spanning the gap. The germline gives CDR1 SQVTM, CDR2 ANQGSEA. The CDR3, as DNA: TGCAGCGTTGCTTTGATATCGGGGTACGAGCAGTACTTC. This encodes CSVALISGYEQYF.

This clonotype has just one count. The chain couples TRBV30 to TRBJ1-2; 8 positions agree with TRBD1. Germline V lookup: CDR1 GTSNPN, CDR2 SVGIG (reference sequence). There are 13 residues in the CDR3. V lost 4 bases to trimming and J lost 8 bases; unmatched junction nucleotides: 9. The DNA for the CDR3 is TGTGCCTGGAATCAGGGGGCGCGGTTCGGCTACACCTTC. This sequence encodes CAWNQGARFGYTF. The full variable domain, with the rest looked up from reference TRBV30 and TRBJ1-2, is SQTIHQWPATLVQPVGSPLSLECTVEGTSNPNLYWYRQAAGRGLQLLFYSVGIGQISSEVPQNLSASRPQDRQFILSSKKLLLSDSGFYLCAWNQGARFGYTFGSGTRLTVV.

For the CDR3, the DNA is TGTGCCAGCAGTGAAAGGTTAAACTACGAGCAGTACTTC. Encoded protein: CASSERLNYEQYF. The rearrangement links TRBV6-1 to TRBJ2-7; D unclear. Germline CDR1 is MNHNS and CDR2 is SASEGT. V lost 2 bases and J lost 3, with 8 bases in between. The CDR3 is 13 residues long.

This chain joins TRBV27 and TRBJ1-5; TRBD1 matches at 10 bases. The CDR3 covers 15 residues. From germline, CDR1 is MNHEY and CDR2 SMNVEV (reference sequence). V lost 3 bases to trimming and J lost 5 bases; unmatched junction nucleotides: 4. The CDR3 nucleotides are TGTGCCAGCAGTTTGACGGGACAGGGGTATCAGCCCCAGCATTTT. Translated: CASSLTGQGYQPQHF.

J is TRBJ1-6 and V is TRBV12-3 or TRBV12-4; tentative D call: TRBD1 (5 bases). V was clipped by 2 bases and J by 7 bases, with 12 bases between them. The CDR3 covers 15 residues. The CDR3 loop reads CASSLPGPGNSPLHF. As DNA, the CDR3 is TGTGCCAGCAGTTTACCGGGGCCGGGGAATTCACCCCTCCACTTT.

The chain joins TRBV29-1 to TRBJ1-2, with 7 bases identical to TRBD1. The CDR3 is 13 amino acids. The J segment lost 2 bases and the V segment lost 6 bases, leaving 6 bases of the junction unmatched. CDR1 and CDR2 from the germline V gene are SQVTM and ANQGSEA. DNA for the CDR3: TGCAGCGTCAGAGGGGGCCCGAACTATGGCTACACCTTC. Protein product: CSVRGGPNYGYTF. The variable domain in full, with the rest retrieved from reference TRBV29-1 and TRBJ1-2, is SAVISQKPSRDICQRGTSLTIQCQVDSQVTMMFWYRQQPGQSLTLIATANQGSEATYESGFVIDKFPISRPNLTFSTLTVSNMSPEDSSIYLCSVRGGPNYGYTFGSGTRLTVV.